This T cell receptor beta chain is from a study of cytomegalovirus exposure and HLA in healthy donors. The CDR3 has 16 amino acids. Germline V gene data show CDR1 as MGHRA and CDR2 as YSYEKL. Study-wide results and caveats: Clonal expansion, a later analysis showed, was greater in HLA-associated TCR beta chains than in equally common others. A later analysis reported that several of the most significant clusters appeared to be linked to common viral pathogens, among them Epstein-Barr virus. TCR beta chains numbering about 160 were designated cytomegalovirus-associated.

In the PCR, 60 Vbeta and 13 Jbeta primers were used. Repertoires were generated with immunoSEQ multiplex PCR, while TCRdb's copy carries only in-frame clones and drops some. Of around 53,000 clones in the sample, around four fifths are singletons; the top ten hold about 3%. About this clone itself: Its target is unknown. One end of the junction does not line up with germline, which may come from a read error.

Healthy bone marrow donors made up the cohort. This rearrangement joins TRBV4-1 to TRBJ2-3; the D gene is possibly TRBD2 (6 bases). The specimen sequenced was PBMCs. The receptor was derived from a man aged 45-65 years in good health and CMV-seronegative. CDR3 coding DNA: TGCGCCGGCAGCCAACTAGCAAGGACTAGCACAGATACGCAGTATTTT. Translation: CAGSQLARTSTDTQYF.